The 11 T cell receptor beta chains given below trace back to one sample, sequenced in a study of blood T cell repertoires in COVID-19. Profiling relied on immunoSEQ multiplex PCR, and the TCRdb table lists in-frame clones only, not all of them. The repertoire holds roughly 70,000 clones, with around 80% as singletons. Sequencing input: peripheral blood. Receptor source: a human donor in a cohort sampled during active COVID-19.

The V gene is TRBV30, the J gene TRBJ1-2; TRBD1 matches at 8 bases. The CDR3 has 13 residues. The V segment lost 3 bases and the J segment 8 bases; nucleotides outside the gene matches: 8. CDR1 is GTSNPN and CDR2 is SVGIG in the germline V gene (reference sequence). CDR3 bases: TGTGCCTGGAGGGGACAGGCTATCCCAGGCTACACCTTC. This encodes CAWRGQAIPGYTF.

CDR3 sequence reads: CASSFTGRETQYF. Here the CDR3 DNA reads TGCGCCAGCAGCTTTACTGGTCGGGAGACCCAGTACTTC. The chain combines TRBV5-1 with TRBJ2-5; D not resolved. The germline V gene has CDR1 SGHRS and CDR2 YFSETQ. This CDR3 has 13 residues. Trimming stripped 2 bases from V and 5 bases from J, with 10 bases between.

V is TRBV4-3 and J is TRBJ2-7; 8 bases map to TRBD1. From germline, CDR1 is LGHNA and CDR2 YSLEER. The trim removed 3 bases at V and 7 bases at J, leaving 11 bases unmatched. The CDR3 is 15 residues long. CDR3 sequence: CASSHGTGIISEQYF. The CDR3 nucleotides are TGCGCCAGCAGCCATGGGACAGGAATTATATCGGAGCAGTACTTC.

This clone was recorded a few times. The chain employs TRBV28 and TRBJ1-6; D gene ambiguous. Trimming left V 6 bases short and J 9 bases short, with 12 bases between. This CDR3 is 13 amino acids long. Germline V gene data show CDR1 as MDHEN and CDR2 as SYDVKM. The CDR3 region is CASSSAASSPLHF. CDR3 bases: TGTGCCAGCAGCTCCGCGGCCTCTTCACCCCTCCACTTT. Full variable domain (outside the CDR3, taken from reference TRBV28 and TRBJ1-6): DVKVTQSSRYLVKRTGEKVFLECVQDMDHENMFWYRQDPGLGLRLIYFSYDVKMKEKGDIPEGYSVSREKKERFSLILESASTNQTSMYLCASSSAASSPLHFGNGTRLTVT.

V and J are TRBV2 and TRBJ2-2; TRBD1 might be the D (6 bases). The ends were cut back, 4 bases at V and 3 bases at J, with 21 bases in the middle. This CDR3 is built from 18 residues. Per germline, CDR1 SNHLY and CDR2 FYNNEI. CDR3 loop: CASSGQVPNPLYTGELFF. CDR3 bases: TGTGCCAGCAGTGGACAGGTCCCTAACCCATTATACACCGGGGAGCTGTTTTTT.

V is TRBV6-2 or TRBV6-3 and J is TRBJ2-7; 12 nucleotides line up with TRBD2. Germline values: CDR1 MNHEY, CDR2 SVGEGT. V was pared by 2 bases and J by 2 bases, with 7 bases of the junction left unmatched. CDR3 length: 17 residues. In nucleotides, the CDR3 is TGTGCCAGCAGTTACCTGCCTAGCGGGAGGGAAACCTACGAGCAGTACTTC. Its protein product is CASSYLPSGRETYEQYF.

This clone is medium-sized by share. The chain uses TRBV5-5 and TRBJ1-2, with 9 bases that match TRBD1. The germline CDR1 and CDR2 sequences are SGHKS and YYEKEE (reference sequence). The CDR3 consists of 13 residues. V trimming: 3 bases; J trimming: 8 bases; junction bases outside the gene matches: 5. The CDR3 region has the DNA TGTGCCAGCAGCTGGACAGGGGATGGAGGCTACACCTTC. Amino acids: CASSWTGDGGYTF.

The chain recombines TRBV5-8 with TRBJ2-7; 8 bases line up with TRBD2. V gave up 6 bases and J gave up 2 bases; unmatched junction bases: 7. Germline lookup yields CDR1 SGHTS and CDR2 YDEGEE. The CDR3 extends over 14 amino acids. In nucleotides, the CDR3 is TGTGCCAGCACCTCCCCGGGACTAGCCTACGAGCAGTACTTC. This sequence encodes CASTSPGLAYEQYF.

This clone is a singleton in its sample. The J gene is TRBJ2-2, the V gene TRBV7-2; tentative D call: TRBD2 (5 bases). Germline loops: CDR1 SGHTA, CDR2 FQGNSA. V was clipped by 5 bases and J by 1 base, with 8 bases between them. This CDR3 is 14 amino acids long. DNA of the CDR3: TGTGCCAGCAGCCGCGAGGGGAACACCGGGGAGCTGTTTTTT. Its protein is CASSREGNTGELFF.

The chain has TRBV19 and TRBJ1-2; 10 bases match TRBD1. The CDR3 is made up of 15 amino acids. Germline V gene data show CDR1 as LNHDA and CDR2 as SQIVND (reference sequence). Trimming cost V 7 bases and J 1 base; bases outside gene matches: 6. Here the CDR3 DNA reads TGTGCCAGTAACGCCCGGGACAGGGGTAACTATGGCTACACCTTC. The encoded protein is CASNARDRGNYGYTF. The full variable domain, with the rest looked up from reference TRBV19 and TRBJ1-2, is DGGITQSPKYLFRKEGQNVTLSCEQNLNHDAMYWYRQDPGQGLRLIYYSQIVNDFQKGDIAEGYSVSREKKESFPLTVTSAQKNPTAFYLCASNARDRGNYGYTFGSGTRLTVV.

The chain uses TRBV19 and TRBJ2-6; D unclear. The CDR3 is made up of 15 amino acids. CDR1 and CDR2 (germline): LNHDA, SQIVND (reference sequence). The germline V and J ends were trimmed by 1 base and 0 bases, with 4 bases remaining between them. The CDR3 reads CASSIGPSGANVLTF. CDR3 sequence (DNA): TGTGCCAGTAGTATAGGGCCCTCTGGGGCCAACGTCCTGACTTTC.